Each of the 30 T cell receptor beta chains below was sequenced from the same sample in a study of blood T cells in healthy people across ages. A second PCR of 7 to 11 cycles used a sample-barcoded 5' primer and a J-beta primer mix. TCRdb passed the 5' RACE reads through MiXCR, listing each CDR3 protein once. Of about 640,000 distinct CDR3 sequences listed, 45% to 65% are singletons. The sample taken for sequencing was blood. The receptors here all came from a man in his sixties in good health.

The V call is TRBV5-1, the J call TRBJ2-7; D is possibly TRBD1 (5 bases). Trimming shortened V by 4 bases and J by 3 bases, and 8 bases separated the two germline ends. The CDR3 has 12 amino acids. The germline CDR1 and CDR2 sequences are SGHRS and YFSETQ. CDR3 sequence (DNA): TGCGCCAGCAGCCAGGACATCTACGAGCAGTACTTC. Translation: CASSQDIYEQYF.

The J gene is TRBJ2-1, the V gene TRBV20-1, with D possibly TRBD1 on 6 matching bases. Germline CDR1 DFQATT, CDR2 SNEGSKA (reference sequence). The CDR3 consists of 11 residues. V was shortened by 5 bases and J by 8 bases, with 10 bases between the two germline ends. The CDR3 DNA reads TGCAGTGCTGTACCAGGGGATGAGCAGTTCTTC. It yields the protein CSAVPGDEQFF.

This clonotype was picked up a small number of times. This chain joins TRBV12-3 or TRBV12-4 and TRBJ2-1; 8 nucleotides align to TRBD2. The junction had 5 bases not matched to a gene; V was cut back by 4 bases and J by 3 bases. The CDR3 extends over 15 amino acids. CDR3 region: CASSYGGVFYNEQFF. Written as DNA, the CDR3 is TGTGCCAGCAGTTACGGGGGGGTATTCTACAATGAGCAGTTCTTC.

CDR3 DNA: TGCAGTGCAAGGACAGGGATCGCCAATTCACCCCTCCACTTT. It codes for CSARTGIANSPLHF. The chain joins TRBV20-1 to TRBJ1-6; 8 positions match TRBD1. J lost 7 bases, V lost 6 bases, and 8 bases had no gene match. The V gene's germline CDR1 is DFQATT and CDR2 SNEGSKA (reference sequence). The CDR3 sequence is 14 residues long.

The chain employs TRBV2 and TRBJ2-1, with 9 bases lining up with TRBD2. Per the germline V gene, CDR1 is SNHLY and CDR2 is FYNNEI. The CDR3 consists of 14 residues. After removal of 7 bases from V and 4 bases from J, the junction contained 5 bases not matched to a gene. For the CDR3, the DNA is TGTGCCAGCACCTTAGCGGGGGATTACAATGAGCAGTTCTTC. Translating it yields CASTLAGDYNEQFF.

Ten or more counts support this clonotype. The J gene is TRBJ1-4, the V gene TRBV7-2; D is perhaps TRBD1 (5 bases). V was cut by 5 bases and J by 8 bases, with 12 bases left in between. Looked up from germline, CDR1 is SGHTA and CDR2 is FQGNSA. This CDR3 contains 13 residues. In DNA form, the CDR3 reads TGTGCCAGCAGCCCAGGGCCAGAGGAAAAACTGTTTTTT. It encodes CASSPGPEEKLFF.

The chain uses TRBV6-5 and TRBJ1-1; D is perhaps TRBD1 (5 bases). Germline V CDR1 and CDR2: MNHEY, SVGAGI. The CDR3 length is 12 residues. Trimming took 7 bases from V and 5 from J, leaving 11 bases between them. CDR3 residues: CASTKEGTEAFF. CDR3 in DNA: TGTGCCAGCACCAAAGAGGGGACTGAAGCTTTCTTT.

V and J are TRBV7-9 and TRBJ2-3, with D unresolved. V gave up 1 base and J gave up 3 bases, with 8 bases separating them. Germline V gives CDR1 SEHNR, CDR2 FQNEAQ (reference sequence). CDR3 length: 14 residues. CDR3 protein: CASSLVMETDTQYF. As DNA, the CDR3 is TGTGCCAGCAGCTTAGTTATGGAGACAGATACGCAGTATTTT.

This clonotype was seen a few times. CDR3 DNA: TGTGCCACCAGTGATTTGAGGGGACAGCAGTACTTC. Its protein product is CATSDLRGQQYF. This chain joins TRBV24-1 and TRBJ2-4, with 7 bases lining up with TRBD1. This CDR3 region has 12 residues. After removal of 0 bases from V and 13 bases from J, the junction contained 2 bases not matched to a gene. Looked up from germline, CDR1 is KGHDR and CDR2 is SFDVKD.

The chain uses TRBV7-2 and TRBJ1-1; D gene uncertain. Per germline, CDR1 SGHTA and CDR2 FQGNSA. The V and J ends lost 1 base and 6 bases respectively, with 6 bases between them. CDR3 length equals 12 residues. The CDR3 DNA sequence: TGTGCCAGCAGCTTAGTAGGACCTGAAGCTTTCTTT. It specifies CASSLVGPEAFF.

In its sample, this clonotype was seen once. This chain joins TRBV13 and TRBJ2-3; the match to TRBD2 covers 7 bases. Trimming removed 5 bases from V and 4 bases from J; junction bases left unmatched: 6. Germline CDR1 reads PRHDT; CDR2 reads FYEKMQ (reference sequence). The CDR3 is 14 amino acids. The CDR3 DNA reads TGTGCCAGCAGCATACTAGCGAGGGCAGATACGCAGTATTTT. Protein product: CASSILARADTQYF.

The chain links TRBV3-1 to TRBJ1-2; D possibly corresponds to TRBD1 (5 bases). The CDR3 runs to 13 residues. Trimming pared 4 bases from V and 10 bases from J, leaving 16 bases between. Germline CDR1 and CDR2: LGHDT and YNNKEL (reference sequence). Written as DNA, the CDR3 is TGTGCCAGCAGCCGACGGGGAGGGGATCCCTACACCTTC. Amino acid sequence: CASSRRGGDPYTF.

As for this clonotype: Given a much more abundant clone one base away, this may be a read error. The chain joins TRBV20-1 to TRBJ2-1; TRBD1 or TRBD2 may be the D gene (5 bases each). The CDR3 contains 15 residues. The germline V gene encodes CDR1 DFQATT and CDR2 SNEGSKA (reference sequence). The CDR3 DNA follows: TGCAGTGTTAGAGATGCAGGGAGCTCCTACAATGAGCAGTTCTTC. It is translated as CSVRDAGSSYNEQFF.

This clonotype was seen only a few times. This chain joins TRBV2 and TRBJ2-6, with 8 bases lining up with TRBD1. Trimming removed 6 bases from V and 1 base from J; junction bases left unmatched: 17. Germline loops: CDR1 SNHLY, CDR2 FYNNEI. The length of the CDR3 is 20 residues. CDR3 in amino acids: CASSRLPGGPSFSGANVLTF. The CDR3 DNA follows: TGTGCCAGCAGCCGACTACCAGGGGGCCCAAGCTTTTCTGGGGCCAACGTCCTGACTTTC.

The V and J genes are TRBV7-9 and TRBJ2-2; no firm D call. V was pared by 10 bases and J by 8 bases, with 8 bases between. The germline gives CDR1 SEHNR, CDR2 FQNEAQ (reference sequence). The CDR3 spans 10 residues. The CDR3 sequence is CAIETGELFF. Written as DNA, the CDR3 is TGTGCCATCGAGACGGGGGAGCTGTTTTTT.

V and J are TRBV20-1 and TRBJ2-2; TRBD1 or TRBD2 may be the D gene (5 bases each). The CDR3 is made up of 13 amino acids. Germline V gene data show CDR1 as DFQATT and CDR2 as SNEGSKA (reference sequence). V was cut by 7 bases and J by 5 bases, with 14 bases left in between. The CDR3 loop is CSVPRGTTGELFF. DNA of the CDR3: TGCAGTGTCCCACGGGGCACGACCGGGGAGCTGTTTTTT.

CDR3 in amino acids: CASTPGAPGTDTQYF. The CDR3 nucleotides read TGTGCCAGCACTCCAGGCGCCCCGGGGACAGATACGCAGTATTTT. This rearrangement joins TRBV12-3 or TRBV12-4 to TRBJ2-3, with a weak D call TRBD2 (5 bases). The CDR3 runs to 15 residues. Trimming took 7 bases from V and 3 from J, leaving 17 bases between them.

The chain is built from TRBV9 and TRBJ1-5; 8 positions match TRBD1. Looked up from germline, CDR1 is SGDLS and CDR2 is YYNGEE. V shed 4 bases, J shed 3 bases, and the junction held 12 bases outside the gene matches. The CDR3 is 17 residues long. The CDR3 sequence: CASSSLKTGDDNQPQHF. CDR3 DNA sequence: TGTGCCAGCAGCTCATTAAAGACAGGGGATGACAATCAGCCCCAGCATTTT.

V is TRBV27 and J is TRBJ2-3, with D tentatively TRBD1 (6 bases). The V gene's germline CDR1 is MNHEY and CDR2 SMNVEV (reference sequence). The CDR3 is made up of 14 amino acids. The V end lost 8 bases, the J end lost 4 bases, and 16 bases lay between the germline ends. The CDR3 nucleotides are TGTGCCAGCTCCAGACAGGTCGGGTCAGATACGCAGTATTTT. The encoded protein is CASSRQVGSDTQYF.

V and J are TRBV18 and TRBJ1-1; 7 bases agree with TRBD1. The CDR3 length is 14 residues. V was clipped by 5 bases and J by 1 base; unmatched bases: 4. The V gene's germline CDR1 is KGHSH and CDR2 LQKENI. The chain's CDR3 is CASSSNRGNTEAFF. The CDR3 coding sequence is TGTGCCAGCTCATCGAACAGGGGGAACACTGAAGCTTTCTTT.

This chain connects TRBV28 to TRBJ1-1; D is possibly TRBD1 (6 bases). The CDR3 runs 18 residues. Trimming shortened V by 2 bases and J by 0 bases, and 19 bases separated the two germline ends. Germline V gene lookup returns CDR1 MDHEN and CDR2 SYDVKM. The CDR3 here is CASSLPRGQGTMNTEAFF. The CDR3 nucleotides are TGTGCCAGCAGTTTACCCCGGGGCCAGGGGACCATGAACACTGAAGCTTTCTTT.

This chain uses TRBV29-1 with TRBJ2-4; TRBD1 aligns across 7 bases. The J call is uncertain, as TRBJ2-7 better fits the DNA end. CDR1 SQVTM and CDR2 ANQGSEA come from the germline V gene. This CDR3 region has 14 residues. CDR3 in amino acids: CSVRGGDKTYEQYF. The CDR3 DNA reads TGCAGCGTTAGAGGGGGCGACAAGACCTACGAGCAGTACTTC.

CDR3 sequence reads: CATSRDAASLPHIQYF. CDR3 nucleotides: TGTGCCACCAGCAGAGATGCGGCATCCCTACCACACATTCAGTACTTC. J is TRBJ2-4 and V is TRBV15; D is unresolved. The ends were cut back, 0 bases at V and 8 bases at J, with 17 bases in the middle. This CDR3 has 16 residues. CDR1 and CDR2 from the germline V gene are LNHNV and YYDKDF (reference sequence).

This clonotype turned up a few times. The genes are TRBV10-1 and TRBJ1-1, with TRBD1 matching 7 bases. The CDR3 sequence is 14 residues long. V was clipped by 6 bases and J by 2 bases; unmatched bases: 6. CDR1 is WNHNN, CDR2 SYGVQD, per germline (reference sequence). The CDR3 DNA sequence: TGCGCCAGCAGCTCAGGGGGGGAAAACACTGAAGCTTTCTTT. Protein product: CASSSGGENTEAFF.

This clonotype was found once. One junction end disagrees with the germline gene, perhaps due to a read error. The J gene is TRBJ2-7, the V gene TRBV6-2 or TRBV6-3; D tentatively reads TRBD1 or TRBD2 (5 bases each). Germline V gene data show CDR1 as MNHEY and CDR2 as SVGEGT. The CDR3 length is 15 residues. In DNA, the CDR3 is TGTGCCAGCAGTCTGGGACGAGCGGTTCCAGATACGCAGTATTTC. As protein: CASSLGRAVPDTQYF.

This clonotype was counted at least ten times. This chain connects TRBV29-1 to TRBJ2-5; 7 bases map to TRBD1. The trim removed 5 bases at V and 5 bases at J, leaving 11 bases unmatched. Germline V CDR1 and CDR2: SQVTM, ANQGSEA. The CDR3 is 14 amino acids. CDR3 sequence: CSVRRAGGYETQYF. The CDR3 nucleotides read TGCAGCGTTCGGCGAGCAGGGGGTTATGAGACCCAGTACTTC.

The chain has TRBV4-2 and TRBJ2-7; possible D gene TRBD1, 5 bases. The J call is in doubt because the DNA end fits TRBJ2-5 better. This CDR3 is 14 amino acids long. The germline CDR1 and CDR2 sequences are LGHNA and YNFKEQ. The CDR3 protein is CASSQGPGPETQYF. The CDR3 coding sequence is TGTGCCAGCAGCCAAGGGCCAGGGCCAGAGACCCAGTACTTC.

The rearrangement joins TRBV9 to TRBJ2-2; 7 bases map to TRBD2. This CDR3 contains 17 residues. V lost 1 base and J lost 2; bases outside the gene matches: 8. The V gene's germline CDR1 is SGDLS and CDR2 YYNGEE. CDR3 loop: CASSVIGVAGNTGELFF. The CDR3 bases are TGTGCCAGCAGCGTAATTGGAGTAGCGGGTAACACCGGGGAGCTGTTTTTT.

The V and J genes are TRBV6-5 and TRBJ2-5, with 9 bases matching TRBD2. The CDR3 runs 11 residues. The ends lost 9 bases at V and 6 bases at J; junction bases unmatched: 2. Germline V gene sequence: CDR1 MNHEY, CDR2 SVGAGI. CDR3 bases: TGTGCCAGTAGCGGGGGTCAGACCCAGTACTTC. This gives the protein CASSGGQTQYF.

This clonotype occurred a few times. The chain joins TRBV5-1 to TRBJ2-5, with TRBD2 matching over 10 bases. V was pared by 1 base and J by 0 bases, with 3 bases of the junction left unmatched. This CDR3 region has 16 residues. Germline-derived CDR1 and CDR2 are SGHRS and YFSETQ. The DNA for the CDR3 is TGCGCCAGCAGCTTGATACTAGCGGGGAACCAAGAGACCCAGTACTTC. This sequence encodes CASSLILAGNQETQYF.